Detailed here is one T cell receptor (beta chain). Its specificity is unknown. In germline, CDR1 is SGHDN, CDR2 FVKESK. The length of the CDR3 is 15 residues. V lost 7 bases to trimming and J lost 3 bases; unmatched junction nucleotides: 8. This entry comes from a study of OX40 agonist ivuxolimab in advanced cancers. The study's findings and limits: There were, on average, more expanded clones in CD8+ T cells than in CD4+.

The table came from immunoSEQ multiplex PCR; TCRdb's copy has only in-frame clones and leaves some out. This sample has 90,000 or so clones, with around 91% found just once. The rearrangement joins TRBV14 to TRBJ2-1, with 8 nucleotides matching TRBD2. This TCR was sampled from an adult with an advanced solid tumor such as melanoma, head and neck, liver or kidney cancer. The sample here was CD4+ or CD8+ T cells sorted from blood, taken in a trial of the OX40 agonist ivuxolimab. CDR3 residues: CASNGDGRVYNEQFF. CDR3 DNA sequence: TGTGCCAGCAACGGGGACGGGAGGGTCTACAATGAGCAGTTCTTC.